This T cell receptor (beta chain) was identified during a study of blood T cell repertoires in COVID-19. At the level of the study: PBMCs, B-cell-depleted T cells, or T cells were the source of the cDNA or gDNA that made up the material.

The method was immunoSEQ multiplex PCR; TCRdb's version includes in-frame clones alone and lacks a portion of them. This table has roughly 200,000 clones, 94% appearing once. This TCR came from a young man with COVID-19, enrolled during active disease. Material: peripheral blood.

Written as DNA, the CDR3 is TGTGCCAGCAGCAAACCACGGGGGTTGAATCAGCCCCAGCATTTT. It encodes CASSKPRGLNQPQHF. The chain is built from TRBV21-1 and TRBJ1-5. TRBV21-1 is assigned pseudogene status. The CDR3 length is 15 residues.